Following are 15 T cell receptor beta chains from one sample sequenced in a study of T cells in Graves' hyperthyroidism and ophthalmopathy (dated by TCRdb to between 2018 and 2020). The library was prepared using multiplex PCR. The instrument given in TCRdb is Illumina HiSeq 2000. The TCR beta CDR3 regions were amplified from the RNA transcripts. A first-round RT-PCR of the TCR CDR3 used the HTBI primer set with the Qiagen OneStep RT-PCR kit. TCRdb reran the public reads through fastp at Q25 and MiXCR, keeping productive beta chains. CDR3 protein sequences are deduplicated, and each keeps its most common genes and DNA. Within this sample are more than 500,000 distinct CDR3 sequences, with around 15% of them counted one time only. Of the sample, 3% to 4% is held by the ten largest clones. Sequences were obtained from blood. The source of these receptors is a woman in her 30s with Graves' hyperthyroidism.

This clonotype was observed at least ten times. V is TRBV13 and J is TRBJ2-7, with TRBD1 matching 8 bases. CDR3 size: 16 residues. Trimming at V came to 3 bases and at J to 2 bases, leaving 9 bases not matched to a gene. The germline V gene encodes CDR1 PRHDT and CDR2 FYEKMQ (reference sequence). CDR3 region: CASSFLRGRSPYEQYF. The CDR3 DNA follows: TGTGCCAGCAGCTTCCTCAGGGGGCGATCGCCCTACGAGCAGTACTTC.

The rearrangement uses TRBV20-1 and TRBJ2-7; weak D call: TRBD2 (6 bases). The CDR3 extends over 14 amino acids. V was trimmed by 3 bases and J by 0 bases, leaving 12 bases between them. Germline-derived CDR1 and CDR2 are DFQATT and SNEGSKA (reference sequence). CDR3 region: CSASPSAYSYEQYF. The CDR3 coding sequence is TGCAGTGCTAGCCCTAGCGCCTACTCCTACGAGCAGTACTTC.

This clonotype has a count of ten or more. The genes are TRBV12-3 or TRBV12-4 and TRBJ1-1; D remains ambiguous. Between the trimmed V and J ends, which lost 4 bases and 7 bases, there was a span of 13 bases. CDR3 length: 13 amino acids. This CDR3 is CASSSILPGEAFF. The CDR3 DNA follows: TGTGCCAGCAGTTCCATCCTACCGGGTGAAGCTTTCTTT.

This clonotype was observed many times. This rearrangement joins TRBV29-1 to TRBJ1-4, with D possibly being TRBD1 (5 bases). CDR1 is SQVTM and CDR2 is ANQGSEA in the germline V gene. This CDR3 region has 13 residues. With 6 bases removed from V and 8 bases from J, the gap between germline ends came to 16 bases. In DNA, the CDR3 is TGCAGCGTCGCCCGCGGGGGAGGGGAAAAACTGTTTTTT. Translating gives CSVARGGGEKLFF.

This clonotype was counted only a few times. The CDR3 reads CASRGLGPYNEQFF. The CDR3 coding sequence is TGTGCCAGCAGGGGGTTAGGCCCCTACAATGAGCAGTTCTTC. The chain combines TRBV5-6 with TRBJ2-1, with no clear D. The CDR3 is 14 amino acids. The V gene's germline CDR1 is SGHDT and CDR2 YYEEEE. Trimming cost V 5 bases and J 2 bases, with 11 bases left between them. The entire variable domain, with the rest obtained from reference TRBV5-6 and TRBJ2-1, is as follows: DAGVTQSPTHLIKTRGQQVTLRCSPKSGHDTVSWYQQALGQGPQFIFQYYEEEERQRGNFPDRFSGHQFPNYSSELNVNALLLGDSALYLCASRGLGPYNEQFFGPGTRLTVL.

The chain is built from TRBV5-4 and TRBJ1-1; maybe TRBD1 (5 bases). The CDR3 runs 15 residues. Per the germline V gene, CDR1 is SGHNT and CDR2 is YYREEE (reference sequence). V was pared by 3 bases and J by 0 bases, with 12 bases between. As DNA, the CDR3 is TGTGCCAGCAGCTCGGACATCACCATGAACACTGAAGCTTTCTTT. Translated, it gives CASSSDITMNTEAFF.

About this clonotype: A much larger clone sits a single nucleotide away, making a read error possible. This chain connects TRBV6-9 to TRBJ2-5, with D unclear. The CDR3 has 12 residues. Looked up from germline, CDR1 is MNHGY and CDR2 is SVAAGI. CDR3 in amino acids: CASSYPEEAQYF. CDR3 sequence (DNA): TGTGCCAGCAGTTACCCAGAAGAGGCCCAGTACTTC.

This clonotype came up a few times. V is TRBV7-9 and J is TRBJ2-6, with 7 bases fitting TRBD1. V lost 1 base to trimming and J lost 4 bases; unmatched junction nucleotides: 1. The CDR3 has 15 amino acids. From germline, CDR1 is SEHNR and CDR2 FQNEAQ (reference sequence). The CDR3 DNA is TGTGCCAGCAGCTTAGGAGGGGGCGGGGCCAACGTCCTGACTTTC. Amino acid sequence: CASSLGGGGANVLTF.

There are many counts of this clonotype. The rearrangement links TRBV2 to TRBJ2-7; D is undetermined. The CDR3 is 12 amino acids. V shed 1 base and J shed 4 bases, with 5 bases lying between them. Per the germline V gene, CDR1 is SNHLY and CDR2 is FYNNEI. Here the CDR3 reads CASSEEIYEQYF. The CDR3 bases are TGTGCCAGCAGTGAAGAAATTTACGAGCAGTACTTC.

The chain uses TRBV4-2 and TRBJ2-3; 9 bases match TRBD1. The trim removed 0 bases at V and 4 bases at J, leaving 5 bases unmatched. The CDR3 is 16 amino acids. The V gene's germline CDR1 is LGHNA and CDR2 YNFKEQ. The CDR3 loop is CASSQEKQGAADTQYF. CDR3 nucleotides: TGTGCCAGCAGCCAAGAAAAACAGGGGGCCGCAGATACGCAGTATTTT.

The CDR3 bases are TGTGCCAGTAGTATGACTAGCGGGGATTCCTACGAGCAGTACTTC. Protein: CASSMTSGDSYEQYF. This chain links TRBV19 with TRBJ2-7; 11 bases agree with TRBD2. This CDR3 contains 15 residues. The J segment lost 1 base and the V segment lost 3 bases, leaving 2 bases of the junction unmatched. Germline lookup yields CDR1 LNHDA and CDR2 SQIVND (reference sequence). Full variable domain (outside the CDR3, taken from reference TRBV19 and TRBJ2-7): DGGITQSPKYLFRKEGQNVTLSCEQNLNHDAMYWYRQDPGQGLRLIYYSQIVNDFQKGDIAEGYSVSREKKESFPLTVTSAQKNPTAFYLCASSMTSGDSYEQYFGPGTRLTVT.

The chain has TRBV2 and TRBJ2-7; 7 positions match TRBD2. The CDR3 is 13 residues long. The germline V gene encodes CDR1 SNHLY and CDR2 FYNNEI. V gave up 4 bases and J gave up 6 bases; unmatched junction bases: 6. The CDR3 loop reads CASSAGGLAEQYF. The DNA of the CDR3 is TGTGCCAGCAGTGCCGGGGGGTTGGCCGAGCAGTACTTC.

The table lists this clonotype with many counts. The CDR3 DNA is TGTGCTAGTGGTTTTTCAGGGAACACTGAAGCTTTCTTT. Protein product: CASGFSGNTEAFF. This chain uses TRBV12-5 with TRBJ1-1; D not resolved. Germline V lookup: CDR1 LGHNT, CDR2 FRNRAP. With 3 bases removed from V and 1 base from J, the gap between germline ends came to 6 bases. This CDR3 comprises 13 residues.

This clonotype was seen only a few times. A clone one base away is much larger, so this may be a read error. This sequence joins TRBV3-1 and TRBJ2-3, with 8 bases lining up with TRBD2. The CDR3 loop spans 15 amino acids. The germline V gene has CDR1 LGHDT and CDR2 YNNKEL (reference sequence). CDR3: CARSQEGLEGDTQYF. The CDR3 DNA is TGTGCCCGCAGCCAAGAGGGACTAGAAGGGGATACGCAGTATTTT.

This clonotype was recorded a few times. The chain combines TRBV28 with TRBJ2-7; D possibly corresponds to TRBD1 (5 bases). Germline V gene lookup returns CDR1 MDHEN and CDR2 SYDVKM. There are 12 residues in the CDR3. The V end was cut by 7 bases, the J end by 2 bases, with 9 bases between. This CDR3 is CASTGRAYEQYF. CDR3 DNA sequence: TGTGCCAGCACAGGCAGGGCCTACGAGCAGTACTTC. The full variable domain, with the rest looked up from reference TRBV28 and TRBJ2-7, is DVKVTQSSRYLVKRTGEKVFLECVQDMDHENMFWYRQDPGLGLRLIYFSYDVKMKEKGDIPEGYSVSREKKERFSLILESASTNQTSMYLCASTGRAYEQYFGPGTRLTVT.